This entry lists 13 T cell receptor beta chains sequenced from one sample in a study of T cells after yellow fever vaccination (dated by TCRdb to about 2019). The library was built by means of 5' RACE. TCRdb names Illumina HiSeq 2500 as the instrument used. TCRdb trimmed the raw reads at Q25, called clones with MiXCR and kept productive beta chains. Records with the same CDR3 protein are collapsed into one entry carrying the most frequent genes and DNA. The sample has around 100,000 distinct CDR3 sequences on record, approximately 8.4% of them singletons. The ten largest account for roughly 25% of the sample. The treatment or condition label here, explained by the study, means: live attenuated yellow fever vaccine strain. This material consisted of CD8+ T cells sorted from PBMCs, taken 45 days after the yellow fever booster vaccination. These receptor sequences come from a man aged 25-45 years who received the YFV17D yellow fever vaccine.

Many counts were recorded for this clonotype. The CDR3 DNA reads TGTGCCAGCAGCTCGCCACCTTCGACAGAGCAGTACTTC. This codes for CASSSPPSTEQYF. The V and J genes are TRBV7-2 and TRBJ2-7, with D unclear. Germline CDR1 SGHTA, CDR2 FQGNSA. V was trimmed by 4 bases and J by 7 bases, leaving 14 bases between them. The CDR3 has 13 residues.

This clonotype was seen repeatedly, ten times or more. The J gene is TRBJ2-1, the V gene TRBV28; D is unclear. Germline CDR1 is MDHEN and CDR2 is SYDVKM. V was pared by 4 bases and J by 0 bases, with 10 bases between. The CDR3 is 15 residues long. The DNA of the CDR3 is TGTGCCAGCAGTTCCCGCAGTAGCTCCTACAATGAGCAGTTCTTC. Amino acid sequence: CASSSRSSSYNEQFF. The full variable domain, in which reference TRBV28 and TRBJ2-1 provide the parts outside the CDR3, is DVKVTQSSRYLVKRTGEKVFLECVQDMDHENMFWYRQDPGLGLRLIYFSYDVKMKEKGDIPEGYSVSREKKERFSLILESASTNQTSMYLCASSSRSSSYNEQFFGPGTRLTVL.

The chain uses TRBV5-4 and TRBJ2-7; possible D gene TRBD1, 5 bases. Trimming cost V 2 bases and J 5 bases, with 11 bases left between them. CDR1 and CDR2 (germline): SGHNT, YYREEE (reference sequence). The CDR3 has 13 residues. CDR3 residues: CASSFQGPDEQYF. The CDR3 DNA reads TGTGCCAGCAGCTTCCAGGGTCCGGACGAGCAGTACTTC.

This clonotype was observed a few times. V is TRBV3-1 and J is TRBJ1-1; possible D gene TRBD1, 5 bases. CDR3 length equals 16 residues. Germline lookup yields CDR1 LGHDT and CDR2 YNNKEL (reference sequence). Trimming stripped 4 bases from V and 5 bases from J, with 20 bases between. The CDR3: CASSRAQYGGKTEAFF. CDR3 nucleotides: TGTGCCAGCAGCCGCGCCCAGTATGGGGGGAAGACTGAAGCTTTCTTT. The variable domain in full, completed from reference TRBV3-1 and TRBJ1-1, reads DTAVSQTPKYLVTQMGNDKSIKCEQNLGHDTMYWYKQDSKKFLKIMFSYNNKELIINETVPNRFSPKSPDKAHLNLHINSLELGDSAVYFCASSRAQYGGKTEAFFGQGTRLTVV.

This clonotype was counted at least ten times. V gene TRBV6-5 combines with J gene TRBJ2-1; D uncertain. This CDR3 spans 15 amino acids. CDR1 MNHEY and CDR2 SVGAGI come from the germline V gene. V lost 2 bases, J lost 3 bases, and 11 bases lay in between. CDR3 in DNA: TGTGCCAGCAGTTACACAGACCTTAGCTACAATGAGCAGTTCTTC. This sequence encodes CASSYTDLSYNEQFF.

This clonotype was seen many times. V is TRBV9 and J is TRBJ2-1, with TRBD2 matching 10 bases. CDR3 length: 15 amino acids. Looked up from germline, CDR1 is SGDLS and CDR2 is YYNGEE. Unmatched junction bases numbered 6, after V lost 5 bases and J lost 4 bases. CDR3 amino acids: CASREAGGPYNEQFF. CDR3 DNA sequence: TGTGCCAGCAGGGAAGCGGGAGGGCCTTACAATGAGCAGTTCTTC.

This clonotype was seen at least ten times. The chain links TRBV20-1 to TRBJ2-1; 9 nucleotides align to TRBD1. Trimming at V came to 0 bases and at J to 4 bases, leaving 7 bases not matched to a gene. The germline CDR1 and CDR2 sequences are DFQATT and SNEGSKA (reference sequence). CDR3 size: 16 residues. This CDR3 reads CSAREWTGEPYNEQFF. CDR3 sequence (DNA): TGCAGTGCTAGAGAGTGGACAGGGGAACCTTACAATGAGCAGTTCTTC.

This clonotype has ten or more counts. The rearrangement links TRBV12-3 or TRBV12-4 to TRBJ2-1, with D perhaps matching TRBD1 (5 bases). The CDR3 consists of 14 residues. Trimming stripped 4 bases from V and 3 bases from J, with 10 bases between. The CDR3 bases are TGTGCCAGCAGTTCACCAGACAGCTACAATGAGCAGTTCTTC. Protein sequence: CASSSPDSYNEQFF.

This clonotype turned up a few times. The CDR3 nucleotides are TGCAGTGCTAGATTTGAGACTAGCGGAATGAACACCGGGGAGCTGTTTTTT. This gives the protein CSARFETSGMNTGELFF. V and J are TRBV20-1 and TRBJ2-2; 9 bases align to TRBD2. This CDR3 has 17 amino acids. With V trimmed by 2 bases and J by 1 base, 8 bases remained unmatched. Germline CDR1 reads DFQATT; CDR2 reads SNEGSKA (reference sequence).

This clonotype was found many times. The V gene is TRBV29-1, the J gene TRBJ1-2; 7 positions match TRBD1. Germline-derived CDR1 and CDR2 are SQVTM and ANQGSEA. J gave up 3 bases and V 7 bases, and 2 bases lay outside the gene matches. This CDR3 region has 11 residues. CDR3 DNA: TGCAGCGGCGGGACAGACTATGGCTACACCTTC. This codes for CSGGTDYGYTF.

Many counts were recorded for this clonotype. This chain uses TRBV20-1 with TRBJ2-7; D call uncertain. This CDR3 spans 12 amino acids. The germline V gene encodes CDR1 DFQATT and CDR2 SNEGSKA (reference sequence). V lost 5 bases and J 2 bases, leaving 10 bases between the germline ends. CDR3 protein: CSAGATTYEQYF. The CDR3 DNA sequence: TGCAGTGCTGGAGCGACAACCTACGAGCAGTACTTC.

Ten or more counts support this clonotype. The rearrangement joins TRBV14 to TRBJ2-3; D not certain. The germline V and J ends were trimmed by 3 bases and 3 bases, with 4 bases remaining between them. This CDR3 comprises 12 residues. Germline CDR1 reads SGHDN; CDR2 reads FVKESK. The CDR3 here is CASSQTTDTQYF. The CDR3 nucleotides read TGTGCCAGCAGCCAGACGACAGATACGCAGTATTTT.

This clonotype was counted a few times. J is TRBJ2-1 and V is TRBV7-6, with 8 positions matching TRBD2. The germline V gene encodes CDR1 SGHVS and CDR2 FNYEAQ. This CDR3 is built from 15 residues. With V trimmed by 4 bases and J by 0 bases, 2 bases remained unmatched. CDR3 in amino acids: CASSYGTSSYNEQFF. CDR3 coding DNA: TGTGCCAGCAGCTACGGGACTAGCTCCTACAATGAGCAGTTCTTC.